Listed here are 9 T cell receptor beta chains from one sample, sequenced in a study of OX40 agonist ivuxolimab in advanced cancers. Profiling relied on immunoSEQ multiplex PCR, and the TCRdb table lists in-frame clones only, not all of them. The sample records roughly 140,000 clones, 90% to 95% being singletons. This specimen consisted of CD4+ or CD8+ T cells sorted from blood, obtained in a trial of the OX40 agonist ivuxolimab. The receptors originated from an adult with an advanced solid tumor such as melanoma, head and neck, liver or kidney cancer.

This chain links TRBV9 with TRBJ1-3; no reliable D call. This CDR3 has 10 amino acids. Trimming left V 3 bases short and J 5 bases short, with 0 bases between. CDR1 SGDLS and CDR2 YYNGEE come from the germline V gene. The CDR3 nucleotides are TGTGCCAGCAGCGGAAACACCATATATTTT. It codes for CASSGNTIYF.

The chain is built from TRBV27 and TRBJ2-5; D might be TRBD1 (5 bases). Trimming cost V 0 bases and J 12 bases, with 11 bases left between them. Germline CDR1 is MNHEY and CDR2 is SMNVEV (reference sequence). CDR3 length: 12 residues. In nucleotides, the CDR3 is TGTGCCAGCAGTTTATCGTGGGGCCAGGAGTACTTC. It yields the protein CASSLSWGQEYF.

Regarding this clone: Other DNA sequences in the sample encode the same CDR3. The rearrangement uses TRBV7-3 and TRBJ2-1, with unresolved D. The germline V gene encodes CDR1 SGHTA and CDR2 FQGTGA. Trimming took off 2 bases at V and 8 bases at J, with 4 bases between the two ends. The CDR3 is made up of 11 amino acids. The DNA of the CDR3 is TGTGCCAGCAGCTTAGGGGATGAGCAGTTCTTC. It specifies CASSLGDEQFF.

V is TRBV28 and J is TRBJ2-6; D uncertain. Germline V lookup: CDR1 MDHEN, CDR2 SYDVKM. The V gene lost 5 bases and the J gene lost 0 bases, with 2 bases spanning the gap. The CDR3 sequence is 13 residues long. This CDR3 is CASSSSGANVLTF. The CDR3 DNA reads TGTGCCAGCAGTAGCTCTGGGGCCAACGTCCTGACTTTC. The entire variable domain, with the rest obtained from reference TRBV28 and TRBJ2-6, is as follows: DVKVTQSSRYLVKRTGEKVFLECVQDMDHENMFWYRQDPGLGLRLIYFSYDVKMKEKGDIPEGYSVSREKKERFSLILESASTNQTSMYLCASSSSGANVLTFGAGSRLTVL.

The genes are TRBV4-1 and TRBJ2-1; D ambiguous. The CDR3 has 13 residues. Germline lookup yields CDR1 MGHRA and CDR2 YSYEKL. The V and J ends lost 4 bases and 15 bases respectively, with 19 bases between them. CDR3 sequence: CASSLIPGLHPFF. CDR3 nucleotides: TGCGCCAGCAGCCTGATACCGGGTCTTCATCCGTTCTTC.

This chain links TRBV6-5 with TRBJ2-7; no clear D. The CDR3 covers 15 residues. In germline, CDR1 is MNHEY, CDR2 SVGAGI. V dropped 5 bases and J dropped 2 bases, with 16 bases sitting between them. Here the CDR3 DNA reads TGTGCCAGCAGTAAAGATTGGGAACCGGCCTACGAGCAGTACTTC. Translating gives CASSKDWEPAYEQYF.

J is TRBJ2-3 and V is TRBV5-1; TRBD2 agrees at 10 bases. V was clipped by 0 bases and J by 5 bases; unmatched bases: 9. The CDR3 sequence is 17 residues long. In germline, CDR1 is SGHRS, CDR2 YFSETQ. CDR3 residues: CASSLVPPLAGEDTQYF. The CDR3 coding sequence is TGCGCCAGCAGCTTGGTGCCCCCTCTAGCGGGGGAAGATACGCAGTATTTT. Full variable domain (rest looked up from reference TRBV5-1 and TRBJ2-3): KAGVTQTPRYLIKTRGQQVTLSCSPISGHRSVSWYQQTPGQGLQFLFEYFSETQRNKGNFPGRFSGRQFSNSRSEMNVSTLELGDSALYLCASSLVPPLAGEDTQYFGPGTRLTVL.

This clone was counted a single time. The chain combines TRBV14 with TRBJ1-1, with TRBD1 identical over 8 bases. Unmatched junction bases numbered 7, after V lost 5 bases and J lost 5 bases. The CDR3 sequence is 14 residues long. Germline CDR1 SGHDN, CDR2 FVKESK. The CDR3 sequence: CASSWAGGSTEAFF. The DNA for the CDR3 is TGTGCCAGCAGCTGGGCAGGGGGCAGTACTGAAGCTTTCTTT.

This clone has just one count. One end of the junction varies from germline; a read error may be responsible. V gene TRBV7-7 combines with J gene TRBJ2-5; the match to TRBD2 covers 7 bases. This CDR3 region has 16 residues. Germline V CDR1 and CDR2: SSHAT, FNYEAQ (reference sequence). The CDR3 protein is CASSLVGGGLQETQYF. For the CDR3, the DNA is TGTGCTAGCAGCTTAGTCGGGGGAGGGTTACAAGAGACCCAGTACTTC.